Each of the 32 T cell receptor beta chains below was sequenced from the same sample in a study of cytomegalovirus exposure and HLA in healthy donors. PCR involved 60 Vbeta and 13 Jbeta primers. Clones were read by immunoSEQ multiplex PCR, and TCRdb kept only the in-frame ones, dropping some. Altogether more than 100,000 clones are present, about 74% being singletons, with the ten largest covering approximately 0.94%. Sample: PBMCs. The receptors shown here come from a woman aged 60-75 years in good health and CMV-seronegative.

This chain links TRBV5-1 with TRBJ1-1, with no clear D. The V gene lost 0 bases and the J gene lost 2 bases, with 14 bases spanning the gap. This CDR3 has 16 amino acids. Germline V gene lookup returns CDR1 SGHRS and CDR2 YFSETQ. CDR3 sequence: CASSLAIAQRNTEAFF. CDR3 nucleotides: TGCGCCAGCAGCTTGGCTATCGCACAGAGAAACACTGAAGCTTTCTTT.

V and J are TRBV2 and TRBJ1-6; D is ambiguous. CDR1 is SNHLY and CDR2 is FYNNEI in the germline V gene. Deletions cut 8 bases from V and 0 bases from J, with 8 bases between. The CDR3 is 14 residues long. In nucleotides, the CDR3 is TGTGCCAGCGACGGGAGCTCCTATAATTCACCCCTCCACTTT. This gives the protein CASDGSSYNSPLHF.

The V and J genes are TRBV29-1 and TRBJ1-4, with D possibly matching TRBD1 (5 bases). With 2 bases removed from V and 8 bases from J, the gap between germline ends came to 12 bases. Germline lookup yields CDR1 SQVTM and CDR2 ANQGSEA. The CDR3 has 13 amino acids. CDR3 residues: CSVERGSGEKLFF. The CDR3 region has the DNA TGCAGCGTTGAACGGGGGTCTGGAGAAAAACTGTTTTTT.

J is TRBJ1-5 and V is TRBV6-5; D not certain. The germline gives CDR1 MNHEY, CDR2 SVGAGI. The CDR3 has 13 residues. V was pared by 4 bases and J by 6 bases, with 10 bases between. The CDR3 DNA sequence: TGTGCCAGCAGTTGGGCACAGTCTCAGCCCCAGCATTTT. Translating gives CASSWAQSQPQHF.

The chain uses TRBV7-9 and TRBJ2-5; 10 bases align to TRBD2. This CDR3 has 12 amino acids. V was pared by 3 bases and J by 13 bases, with 5 bases of the junction left unmatched. Germline V gives CDR1 SEHNR, CDR2 FQNEAQ (reference sequence). The CDR3 reads CASSLGLAIWYF. CDR3 nucleotides: TGTGCCAGCAGCTTGGGACTAGCGATCTGGTACTTC.

The V gene is TRBV28, the J gene TRBJ1-5, with D hard to call. The CDR3 is 14 residues long. Germline-derived CDR1 and CDR2 are MDHEN and SYDVKM. V was pared by 7 bases and J by 4 bases, with 14 bases between. The CDR3 protein is CASTPGPANQPQHF. The DNA for the CDR3 is TGTGCCAGCACCCCGGGTCCGGCGAATCAGCCCCAGCATTTT.

This clone occurred a few times. The chain uses TRBV5-4 and TRBJ1-2; 11 positions match TRBD1. Germline V lookup: CDR1 SGHNT, CDR2 YYREEE (reference sequence). With 2 bases clipped from V and 8 bases from J, the junction kept 14 bases outside the gene matches. CDR3 length equals 17 residues. The CDR3 region is CASSFTGQGVGARGYTF. In nucleotides, the CDR3 is TGTGCCAGCAGCTTCACGGGACAGGGGGTAGGAGCGAGGGGCTACACCTTC.

The rearrangement uses TRBV5-8 and TRBJ2-1; no reliable D call. CDR3 size: 14 residues. V lost 4 bases, J lost 3 bases, and 11 bases lay in between. The germline V gene encodes CDR1 SGHTS and CDR2 YDEGEE. As DNA, the CDR3 is TGTGCCAGCAGCCTCTACCGTGGCTACAATGAGCAGTTCTTC. It translates to CASSLYRGYNEQFF.

This clone appeared a few times. The CDR3 bases are TGTGCCATCAGAGAGAGCCCTGAAAACATTCAGTACTTC. Amino acids: CAIRESPENIQYF. J is TRBJ2-4 and V is TRBV10-3; D unclear. The CDR3 is 13 residues long. Germline values: CDR1 ENHRY, CDR2 SYGVKD. V was clipped by 6 bases and J by 5 bases, with 11 bases between them.

This chain uses TRBV6-5 with TRBJ2-5, with TRBD2 matching 7 bases. Germline V CDR1 and CDR2: MNHEY, SVGAGI. The CDR3 spans 15 residues. Losses at the gene ends were 2 bases for V and 4 bases for J; bases not matched to a gene: 7. CDR3 amino acids: CASSYLGTTRETQYF. For the CDR3, the DNA is TGTGCCAGCAGTTACCTCGGGACTACTCGAGAGACCCAGTACTTC.

The chain joins TRBV7-2 to TRBJ2-7, with 8 bases lining up with TRBD2. V was clipped by 5 bases and J by 5 bases; unmatched bases: 2. This CDR3 is built from 12 residues. From germline, CDR1 is SGHTA and CDR2 FQGNSA. The CDR3 loop is CASSRGGNEQYF. The CDR3 DNA is TGTGCCAGCAGCCGGGGGGGCAACGAGCAGTACTTC. The whole variable domain, filled in from reference TRBV7-2 and TRBJ2-7, reads GAGVSQSPSNKVTEKGKDVELRCDPISGHTALYWYRQSLGQGLEFLIYFQGNSAPDKSGLPSDRFSAERTGGSVSTLTIQRTQQEDSAVYLCASSRGGNEQYFGPGTRLTVT.

This chain uses TRBV10-3 with TRBJ2-7; 8 bases are shared with TRBD1. Germline loops: CDR1 ENHRY, CDR2 SYGVKD. The trim removed 3 bases at V and 5 bases at J, leaving 9 bases unmatched. There are 15 residues in the CDR3. CDR3: CAISETGTGFDEQYF. The DNA of the CDR3 is TGTGCCATCAGTGAAACCGGGACAGGCTTCGACGAGCAGTACTTC.

The genes are TRBV5-4 and TRBJ1-5, with 8 bases that match TRBD1. V trimming: 3 bases; J trimming: 0 bases; junction bases outside the gene matches: 14. This CDR3 has 19 residues. The V gene's germline CDR1 is SGHNT and CDR2 YYREEE (reference sequence). The CDR3 DNA sequence: TGTGCCAGCAGCTGGTCCGGGACAGGTCCGATTAATAGCAATCAGCCCCAGCATTTT. Translating gives CASSWSGTGPINSNQPQHF.

This clone was found a few times. J is TRBJ1-1 and V is TRBV4-1, with TRBD1 matching over 7 bases. This CDR3 region has 16 residues. Germline-derived CDR1 and CDR2 are MGHRA and YSYEKL. V shed 0 bases and J 5 bases; nucleotides not matched to a gene: 9. The CDR3 spells CASSQDKGARGTEAFF. Here the CDR3 DNA reads TGCGCCAGCAGCCAAGATAAGGGGGCTAGAGGAACTGAAGCTTTCTTT.

This chain uses TRBV28 with TRBJ2-1, with 11 bases lining up with TRBD1. J was trimmed by 4 bases and V by 6 bases; bases with no gene match: 5. Germline CDR1 and CDR2: MDHEN and SYDVKM. CDR3 length: 15 residues. In DNA form, the CDR3 reads TGTGCCAGCAGGATAGGGACAGGGGGGTACAATGAGCAGTTCTTC. It translates to CASRIGTGGYNEQFF.

The genes are TRBV4-1 and TRBJ2-7; 9 bases are a match to TRBD2. The CDR3 has 16 residues. The germline V gene encodes CDR1 MGHRA and CDR2 YSYEKL. The junction had 14 bases not matched to a gene; V was cut back by 4 bases and J by 7 bases. The CDR3 nucleotides are TGCGCCAGCAGCCCCGGAGGCGGGAGGGGGGCGTGGGAGCAGTACTTC. The encoded protein is CASSPGGGRGAWEQYF.

The chain uses TRBV11-2 and TRBJ1-1; unclear D gene. Germline assignment: CDR1 SGHAT and CDR2 FQNNGV. The V and J ends lost 1 base and 3 bases respectively, with 6 bases between them. The CDR3 sequence is 13 residues long. The CDR3 DNA is TGTGCCAGCAGCTTAGTCCGGGACACTGAAGCTTTCTTT. Translating gives CASSLVRDTEAFF.

This clone appeared once. CDR3 region: CAWSFPGTASYEQYF. CDR3 nucleotide sequence: TGTGCCTGGAGTTTTCCGGGGACAGCGTCCTACGAGCAGTACTTC. This sequence joins TRBV30 and TRBJ2-5, with TRBD1 identical over 7 bases. The closer fit of TRBJ2-7 to the DNA end suggests the J call may be wrong. Germline assignment: CDR1 GTSNPN and CDR2 SVGIG (reference sequence). The CDR3 loop spans 15 amino acids.

The chain carries TRBV28 and TRBJ2-1, with 11 bases that match TRBD2. Unmatched junction bases numbered 2, after V lost 1 base and J lost 3 bases. The CDR3 is made up of 16 amino acids. The germline CDR1 and CDR2 sequences are MDHEN and SYDVKM. In DNA, the CDR3 is TGTGCCAGCAGTTTATTTGGGACTAGCGGCTACAATGAGCAGTTCTTC. Its protein product is CASSLFGTSGYNEQFF. The full variable domain, its missing parts supplied by reference TRBV28 and TRBJ2-1, is DVKVTQSSRYLVKRTGEKVFLECVQDMDHENMFWYRQDPGLGLRLIYFSYDVKMKEKGDIPEGYSVSREKKERFSLILESASTNQTSMYLCASSLFGTSGYNEQFFGPGTRLTVL.

This clone has only one observation. The chain links TRBV7-8 to TRBJ2-5, with D possibly being TRBD2 (6 bases). This CDR3 region has 13 residues. The V and J ends lost 3 bases and 7 bases respectively, with 12 bases between them. Germline lookup yields CDR1 SGHVS and CDR2 FQNEAQ. The CDR3 DNA follows: TGTGCCAGCAGCTTCAGTAGGGAGGTGACCCAGTACTTC. Translated, it gives CASSFSREVTQYF.

The chain recombines TRBV5-1 with TRBJ2-2, with 8 bases identical to TRBD1. The CDR3 sequence is 15 residues long. CDR1 is SGHRS, CDR2 YFSETQ, per germline. J was trimmed by 6 bases and V by 2 bases; bases with no gene match: 6. The CDR3 reads CASSFGSTGAGELFF. The CDR3 DNA sequence: TGCGCCAGCAGCTTTGGCTCGACAGGGGCCGGGGAGCTGTTTTTT.

This clone was recorded a few times. The chain has TRBV6-6 and TRBJ2-7; 8 bases are a match to TRBD2. Germline lookup yields CDR1 MNHNY and CDR2 SVGAGI (reference sequence). V trimming: 5 bases; J trimming: 3 bases; junction bases outside the gene matches: 12. The CDR3 covers 16 residues. For the CDR3, the DNA is TGTGCCAGCAGTCCCCGCGGGGGGAGCGGGAACTACGAGCAGTACTTC. This codes for CASSPRGGSGNYEQYF.

The V and J genes are TRBV2 and TRBJ2-7; the match to TRBD1 covers 7 bases. Germline CDR1 and CDR2: SNHLY and FYNNEI. V shed 7 bases, J shed 0 bases, and the junction held 6 bases outside the gene matches. The CDR3 is made up of 14 amino acids. CDR3 sequence reads: CASTPDRNSYEQYF. DNA of the CDR3: TGTGCCAGCACCCCGGACAGGAACTCCTACGAGCAGTACTTC.

This chain uses TRBV5-1 with TRBJ2-7; D uncertain. This CDR3 comprises 15 residues. Germline lookup yields CDR1 SGHRS and CDR2 YFSETQ. V was cut by 2 bases and J by 2 bases, with 14 bases left in between. Here the CDR3 DNA reads TGCGCCAGCAGCTTTAGTAGTTCCGTCGCCTACGAGCAGTACTTC. Encoded protein: CASSFSSSVAYEQYF. The whole variable domain, remainder taken from reference TRBV5-1 and TRBJ2-7, is KAGVTQTPRYLIKTRGQQVTLSCSPISGHRSVSWYQQTPGQGLQFLFEYFSETQRNKGNFPGRFSGRQFSNSRSEMNVSTLELGDSALYLCASSFSSSVAYEQYFGPGTRLTVT.

The chain employs TRBV19 and TRBJ2-1; maybe TRBD1 (6 bases). In germline, CDR1 is LNHDA, CDR2 SQIVND (reference sequence). With 5 bases removed from V and 2 bases from J, the gap between germline ends came to 13 bases. This CDR3 has 15 residues. The CDR3 nucleotides are TGTGCCAGTAGTGTGGGACAAAACCCCTACAATGAGCAGTTCTTC. As protein: CASSVGQNPYNEQFF.

This chain connects TRBV27 to TRBJ2-1; weak D call: TRBD2 (6 bases). This CDR3 spans 17 amino acids. The V end was cut by 8 bases, the J end by 7 bases, with 27 bases between. Germline loops: CDR1 MNHEY, CDR2 SMNVEV (reference sequence). In DNA form, the CDR3 reads TGTGCCAGCCGCTCCCCCTCGGGACTTCAAGGCCAGAATGAGCAGTTCTTC. Encoded protein: CASRSPSGLQGQNEQFF.

The V call is TRBV6-6, the J call TRBJ2-4; possibly TRBD1 for D (5 bases). This CDR3 contains 16 residues. Germline lookup yields CDR1 MNHNY and CDR2 SVGAGI (reference sequence). Trimming cost V 4 bases and J 0 bases, with 13 bases left between them. The CDR3 nucleotides are TGTGCCAGCAGTTCAGGACACGTGCTAGCCAAAAACATTCAGTACTTC. Translating gives CASSSGHVLAKNIQYF.

The chain employs TRBV7-3 and TRBJ2-6, with unresolved D. Looked up from germline, CDR1 is SGHTA and CDR2 is FQGTGA. The CDR3 is 15 amino acids. Trimming stripped 3 bases from V and 0 bases from J, with 6 bases between. The chain's CDR3 is CASSFQNSGANVLTF. CDR3 sequence (DNA): TGTGCCAGCAGCTTCCAAAACTCTGGGGCCAACGTCCTGACTTTC. The full variable domain, its missing parts supplied by reference TRBV7-3 and TRBJ2-6, is GAGVSQTPSNKVTEKGKYVELRCDPISGHTALYWYRQSLGQGPEFLIYFQGTGAADDSGLPNDRFFAVRPEGSVSTLKIQRTERGDSAVYLCASSFQNSGANVLTFGAGSRLTVL.

The V gene is TRBV28, the J gene TRBJ1-6; possible D gene TRBD1, 5 bases. Trimming removed 1 base from V and 6 bases from J, with 16 bases in between. CDR3 length: 17 residues. Germline V gene sequence: CDR1 MDHEN, CDR2 SYDVKM. The CDR3 DNA reads as TGTGCCAGCAGTTTATCTCCAGGGCGGCTTGCTAATTCACCCCTCCACTTT. Protein: CASSLSPGRLANSPLHF.

The chain recombines TRBV5-1 with TRBJ2-1; a possible D gene is TRBD2 (8 bases). The CDR3 totals 17 residues. Trimming removed 0 bases from V and 14 bases from J, with 27 bases in between. Per the germline V gene, CDR1 is SGHRS and CDR2 is YFSETQ. CDR3 sequence (DNA): TGCGCCAGCAGCTTGGCCAGAACGACAGGGAGCGGGAGACGGGAGTTCTTC. This codes for CASSLARTTGSGRREFF.

The sample holds a few counts of this clone. The J gene is TRBJ2-1, the V gene TRBV30; the D gene is possibly TRBD2 (7 bases). Trimming removed 0 bases from V and 7 bases from J, with 13 bases in between. The CDR3 sequence is 14 residues long. Germline V CDR1 and CDR2: GTSNPN, SVGIG (reference sequence). CDR3: CAWSVGGHSNEQFF. The CDR3 region has the DNA TGTGCCTGGAGTGTGGGGGGGCATTCAAATGAGCAGTTCTTC.

V and J are TRBV28 and TRBJ2-4, with D uncertain. Trimming pared 3 bases from V and 4 bases from J, leaving 22 bases between. Germline values: CDR1 MDHEN, CDR2 SYDVKM. The CDR3 has 18 amino acids. The CDR3 DNA reads as TGTGCCAGCAGTTTCACGAAACCTAGACCCGGCCAAAAAAACATTCAGTACTTC. This codes for CASSFTKPRPGQKNIQYF.